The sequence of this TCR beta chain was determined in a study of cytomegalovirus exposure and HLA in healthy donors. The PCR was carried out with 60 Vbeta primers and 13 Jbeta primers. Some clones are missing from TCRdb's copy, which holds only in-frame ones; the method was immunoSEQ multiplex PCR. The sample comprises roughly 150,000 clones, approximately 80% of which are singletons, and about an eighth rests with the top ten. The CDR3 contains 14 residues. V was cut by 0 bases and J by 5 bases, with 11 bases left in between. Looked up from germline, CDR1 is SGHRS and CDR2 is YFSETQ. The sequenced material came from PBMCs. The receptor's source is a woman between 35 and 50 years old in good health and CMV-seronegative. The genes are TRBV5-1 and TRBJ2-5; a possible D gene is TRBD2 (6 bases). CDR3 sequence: CASSLEGGMETQYF. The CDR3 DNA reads TGCGCCAGCAGCTTGGAAGGCGGGATGGAGACCCAGTACTTC. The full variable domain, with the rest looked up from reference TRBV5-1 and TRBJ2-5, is KAGVTQTPRYLIKTRGQQVTLSCSPISGHRSVSWYQQTPGQGLQFLFEYFSETQRNKGNFPGRFSGRQFSNSRSEMNVSTLELGDSALYLCASSLEGGMETQYFGPGTRLLVL.